These 25 T cell receptor beta chains were all obtained from the same sample, sequenced in a study of Graves' ophthalmopathy and Graves' hyperthyroidism. RNA served as the template for amplifying TCR beta CDR3 regions. The authors performed first-round RT-PCR with HTBI primers and then a second-round multiplex PCR. TCRdb ran MiXCR on the multiplex PCR reads and lists one entry per CDR3 protein. The data hold roughly 700,000 distinct CDR3 sequences, with 40% observed a single time. Sequenced material: peripheral blood. Receptors were obtained from an adult man with Graves' ophthalmopathy.

This clonotype was seen at least ten times. This chain connects TRBV7-8 to TRBJ1-2; D perhaps matches TRBD1 (6 bases). The germline V gene has CDR1 SGHVS and CDR2 FQNEAQ. The V end was cut by 1 base, the J end by 5 bases, with 14 bases between. The CDR3 runs to 15 residues. CDR3 bases: TGTGCCAGCAGCTTAGAATCGGGGGCAGGGTATGGCTACACCTTC. Its protein is CASSLESGAGYGYTF.

Concerning this clonotype: Mismatch with germline at one junction end may stem from a read error. This rearrangement joins TRBV24-1 to TRBJ1-5; 8 bases are shared with TRBD1. Germline V gene lookup returns CDR1 KGHDR and CDR2 SFDVKD. This CDR3 comprises 17 residues. This CDR3 is CASSYSQGAKSNQPQHF. For the CDR3, the DNA is TGTGCCAGCAGTTACTCTCAGGGGGCCAAAAGCAATCAGCCCCAGCATTTT.

There are a few counts of this clonotype. The rearrangement links TRBV12-3 or TRBV12-4 to TRBJ2-6; D call uncertain. V was pared by 5 bases and J by 1 base, with 12 bases between. CDR3 length: 16 amino acids. The CDR3 DNA follows: TGTGCCAGCAGTCCTTCTCGAAGGTCTGGGGCCAACGTCCTGACTTTC. Its protein product is CASSPSRRSGANVLTF.

Ten or more counts support this clonotype. The chain couples TRBV10-3 to TRBJ1-1; TRBD1 matches at 9 bases. Germline lookup yields CDR1 ENHRY and CDR2 SYGVKD. V gave up 6 bases and J gave up 2 bases; unmatched junction bases: 7. CDR3 length equals 15 residues. This chain's CDR3 is CAIRDRDRANTEAFF. The CDR3 nucleotides read TGTGCCATCAGGGACCGGGACAGGGCTAACACTGAAGCTTTCTTT.

This chain links TRBV6-5 with TRBJ2-5; D may match TRBD1 or TRBD2 (5 bases each). CDR3 size: 13 residues. The V gene's germline CDR1 is MNHEY and CDR2 SVGAGI. V shed 5 bases and J shed 9 bases, with 16 bases lying between them. The CDR3 coding sequence is TGTGCCAGCAGTCGTGACATGGGGGTGCCCCAGTACTTC. This translates into CASSRDMGVPQYF.

The chain recombines TRBV6-5 with TRBJ1-4; tentatively, D is TRBD1 (6 bases). V lost 0 bases to trimming and J lost 7 bases, with 12 bases between them. The CDR3 length is 15 residues. Looked up from germline, CDR1 is MNHEY and CDR2 is SVGAGI. The CDR3 bases are TGTGCCAGCAGTTACTCGTGGGGGCTCGGTGAAAAACTGTTTTTT. Translated, it gives CASSYSWGLGEKLFF.

This clonotype was seen many times. The V call is TRBV2, the J call TRBJ1-5; 7 bases fit TRBD1. Germline V gives CDR1 SNHLY, CDR2 FYNNEI. The length of the CDR3 is 15 residues. V lost 6 bases, J lost 6 bases, and 11 bases stayed unmatched. CDR3 DNA sequence: TGTGCCAGCAGGAGGGACAGCGGATACGTTCAGCCCCAGCATTTT. Translating it yields CASRRDSGYVQPQHF.

The rearrangement uses TRBV19 and TRBJ2-2; a weak D match, TRBD2 (7 bases). With 6 bases removed from V and 5 bases from J, the gap between germline ends came to 13 bases. Per germline, CDR1 LNHDA and CDR2 SQIVND (reference sequence). The length of the CDR3 is 14 residues. The chain's CDR3 is CASSRGARTGELFF. Written as DNA, the CDR3 is TGTGCCAGTAGCCGGGGGGCGCGGACCGGGGAGCTGTTTTTT.

The V gene is TRBV19, the J gene TRBJ2-7; 9 nucleotides line up with TRBD1. V shed 1 base, J shed 1 base, and the junction held 2 bases outside the gene matches. The length of the CDR3 is 15 residues. The germline CDR1 and CDR2 sequences are LNHDA and SQIVND (reference sequence). CDR3 region: CASSIATGGSYEQYF. In DNA, the CDR3 is TGTGCCAGTAGTATAGCGACAGGGGGTTCCTACGAGCAGTACTTC.

In this sample, this clonotype turned up many times. The chain combines TRBV2 with TRBJ2-5; D may be TRBD1 (5 bases). The CDR3 spans 13 residues. Germline values: CDR1 SNHLY, CDR2 FYNNEI. V shed 6 bases and J shed 3 bases, with 11 bases lying between them. In DNA, the CDR3 is TGTGCCAGCAGAGTGGGCAGGGAAGAGACCCAGTACTTC. Translation gives CASRVGREETQYF.

This clonotype occurred many times. The chain combines TRBV7-8 with TRBJ2-2, with no clear D. This CDR3 spans 14 amino acids. Looked up from germline, CDR1 is SGHVS and CDR2 is FQNEAQ. Trimming cost V 1 base and J 5 bases, with 8 bases left between them. CDR3: CASSLDTRTGELFF. CDR3 DNA sequence: TGTGCCAGCAGCTTAGACACCAGGACCGGGGAGCTGTTTTTT.

This clonotype was seen ten or more times. The chain joins TRBV19 to TRBJ1-1; TRBD1 matches at 10 bases. CDR1 and CDR2 from the germline V gene are LNHDA and SQIVND (reference sequence). This CDR3 comprises 14 residues. The V segment lost 6 bases and the J segment 5 bases; nucleotides outside the gene matches: 6. The CDR3 nucleotides are TGTGCCAGTAGCTACCAGGGACAGGGGACTGAAGCTTTCTTT. Translation gives CASSYQGQGTEAFF.

The chain recombines TRBV10-3 with TRBJ1-1, with D maybe TRBD1 (6 bases). The germline CDR1 and CDR2 sequences are ENHRY and SYGVKD. This CDR3 is built from 13 residues. The CDR3, as DNA: TGTGTCAGCAGTGGCCTCAGGGGCACTGAAGCTTTCTTT. Translating gives CVSSGLRGTEAFF.

With respect to this clonotype: The conserved phenylalanine or tryptophan is not found at the CDR3 terminus, so this likely reflects a read error. The CDR3 DNA is TGTGCCAGCAGCTTAACAGGGTCTGGGGCCAACGTCCTGACTTCC. The encoded protein is CASSLTGSGANVLTS. The chain links TRBV9 to TRBJ2-6; a weak D match, TRBD1 (6 bases). The germline V gene has CDR1 SGDLS and CDR2 YYNGEE. Trimming shortened V by 4 bases and J by 1 base, and 9 bases separated the two germline ends. The CDR3 consists of 15 residues.

This clonotype was counted ten times or more. The rearrangement links TRBV29-1 to TRBJ1-1, with D perhaps TRBD1 (5 bases). The CDR3 runs to 13 residues. Trimming cost V 7 bases and J 4 bases, with 16 bases left between them. Germline V lookup: CDR1 SQVTM, CDR2 ANQGSEA. The CDR3 DNA is TGCAGCGCCCTTGGGGCTTGGGGCACTGAAGCTTTCTTT. It codes for CSALGAWGTEAFF.

About this clonotype itself: One end of the junction does not line up with germline, which may come from a read error. This rearrangement joins TRBV11-2 to TRBJ2-2; perhaps TRBD1 as D (6 bases). This CDR3 contains 14 residues. The V gene's germline CDR1 is SGHAT and CDR2 FQNNGV. The DNA of the CDR3 is TGTGCCAGCAGCTTACAGGGGAACACCGGGGAGCTGTCTTGG. Its protein is CASSLQGNTGELSW.

The sample holds many counts of this clonotype. The rearrangement joins TRBV29-1 to TRBJ2-7; a possible D gene is TRBD2 (5 bases). The CDR3 loop spans 14 amino acids. CDR1 and CDR2 from the germline V gene are SQVTM and ANQGSEA. V lost 5 bases and J lost 5, with 19 bases in between. The CDR3 DNA follows: TGCAGCGTTAATTCGGGGTTGGCAGTAGACGAGCAGTACTTC. Translation gives CSVNSGLAVDEQYF.

The chain recombines TRBV19 with TRBJ2-6; the D call may be TRBD1 or TRBD2 (6 bases each). CDR1 and CDR2 (germline): LNHDA, SQIVND (reference sequence). The CDR3 covers 16 residues. V was cut by 7 bases and J by 0 bases, with 13 bases left in between. The CDR3 DNA follows: TGTGCCAGTACCGCCGGGGGCTACTCTGGGGCCAACGTCCTGACTTTC. It codes for CASTAGGYSGANVLTF.

This clonotype appeared a single time. J is TRBJ1-2 and V is TRBV25-1, with 7 bases fitting TRBD1. Germline CDR1 is MGHDK and CDR2 is SYGVNS. CDR3 length: 14 residues. V trimming: 4 bases; J trimming: 4 bases; junction bases outside the gene matches: 6. The CDR3 loop is CASSAWDRGYGYTF. Here the CDR3 DNA reads TGTGCCAGCAGTGCATGGGACAGAGGCTATGGCTACACCTTC.

Ten or more counts support this clonotype. The chain uses TRBV5-8 and TRBJ1-2; perhaps TRBD1 as D (5 bases). The CDR3 length is 13 residues. V lost 0 bases and J 8 bases, leaving 11 bases between the germline ends. Germline V gene sequence: CDR1 SGHTS, CDR2 YDEGEE. This CDR3 is CASSLVAGRGYTF. CDR3 coding DNA: TGTGCCAGCAGCTTGGTAGCAGGGCGCGGCTACACCTTC.

This clonotype was seen repeatedly, ten times or more. The chain joins TRBV7-2 to TRBJ1-1; D not resolved. Germline V gene lookup returns CDR1 SGHTA and CDR2 FQGNSA. This CDR3 is 14 amino acids long. Trimming left V 3 bases short and J 0 bases short, with 8 bases between. The DNA of the CDR3 is TGTGCCAGCAGCTTGGACGGACTGAACACTGAAGCTTTCTTT. Translated, it gives CASSLDGLNTEAFF.

This clonotype was recorded a few times. The genes are TRBV7-9 and TRBJ2-2; tentatively, D is TRBD1 (5 bases). V gave up 1 base and J gave up 0 bases, with 9 bases separating them. The CDR3 totals 16 residues. Germline CDR1 and CDR2: SEHNR and FQNEAQ (reference sequence). The CDR3 reads CASSLVPGTNTGELFF. The CDR3 DNA follows: TGTGCCAGCAGCTTAGTCCCAGGGACGAACACCGGGGAGCTGTTTTTT. The full variable domain, its missing parts supplied by reference TRBV7-9 and TRBJ2-2, is DTGVSQNPRHKITKRGQNVTFRCDPISEHNRLYWYRQTLGQGPEFLTYFQNEAQLEKSRLLSDRFSAERPKGSFSTLEIQRTEQGDSAMYLCASSLVPGTNTGELFFGEGSRLTVL.

The chain links TRBV29-1 to TRBJ1-2; TRBD1 might be the D (5 bases). CDR3 length: 15 amino acids. Trimming removed 1 base from V and 4 bases from J, with 16 bases in between. Germline lookup yields CDR1 SQVTM and CDR2 ANQGSEA. CDR3 sequence reads: CSVEGGGLRAYGYTF. CDR3 nucleotide sequence: TGCAGCGTTGAAGGCGGGGGGTTGCGCGCCTATGGCTACACCTTC.

Note on this clonotype: The final CDR3 position lacks the conserved phenylalanine or tryptophan, pointing to a likely read error. The CDR3 spells CSARDILAGVHEQYI. The CDR3 nucleotides read TGCAGTGCTAGAGACATACTAGCGGGAGTCCACGAGCAGTACATC. The J gene is TRBJ2-7, the V gene TRBV20-1, with 11 bases that match TRBD2. CDR3 length: 15 residues. From germline, CDR1 is DFQATT and CDR2 SNEGSKA (reference sequence). The J segment lost 5 bases and the V segment lost 0 bases, leaving 6 bases of the junction unmatched.

This clonotype was seen at least ten times. CDR3 nucleotides: TGCAGCGCCTCGCCCTCGGACAGATGGGAGACCCAGTACTTC. It encodes CSASPSDRWETQYF. V is TRBV29-1 and J is TRBJ2-5; the D gene is possibly TRBD1 (6 bases). Germline V lookup: CDR1 SQVTM, CDR2 ANQGSEA. CDR3 length: 14 residues. V lost 7 bases and J 5 bases, leaving 20 bases between the germline ends.